Included here is one TCR beta chain sequence, with context. Its antigen is not yet known. The data belong to a study of CXCR3-negative and CXCR3-positive naive CD8 T cells (dated by TCRdb to between 2019 and 2020). Some background on the complete study: In total, 130 million to 150 million TRB reads were obtained, which works out to roughly 1.5 +/- 0.3 million reads per library. Diversity and physicochemical repertoire analyses covered some eleven donors pooled from two independent experiments. For the TRBV-TRBJ cluster analysis, the naive subsets came from 5 or 6 donors, while the memory cells came from 3 donors. General study outcomes and caveats: Freshly isolated PBMCs were used for most assays because CXCR3 expression went down partially after cryopreservation. Compared with CXCR3-negative naive cells, CXCR3-positive naive cells had TRB CDR3s with higher hydrophobicity (lower Kidera factor 4), lower energy, and higher strength and volume indices. Surface CD5, linked to self-reactivity in mice, was comparable between naive subsets; TCR interaction strength was therefore also inferred from TRB CDR3 physicochemical properties. Similar TRBV-TRBJ usage was shown by naive CXCR3-negative and CXCR3-positive cells from the same donor, whereas distinct patterns were shown by memory cells. Both naive subsets had comparably high repertoire diversity, while memory CD8+ T cells had much lower repertoire diversity.

Reads for this sample came from a NextSeq 550. The Human TCR Profiling Kit (MiLaboratory) was used to prepare UMI-labeled 5' RACE TRB cDNA libraries. The full amount of extracted RNA was used for cDNA synthesis, and the full amount of resulting cDNA was used for PCR amplification. The libraries were made side by side, with each library going through the same number of PCR cycles. The authors' pipeline ran thus. MIGEC and MiXCR extracted about 50,000 +/- 10,000 unique UMI-labeled TRB cDNA molecules per library, requiring at least two reads per UMI. Each library averaged around 40,000 +/- 10,000 functional in-frame TRB CDR3 nucleotide clonotypes without stop codons. After each sample was downsampled to 5000 UMI-labeled TRB molecules, VDJtools was used to calculate diversity metrics such as normalized Shannon-Wiener and Chao1. For the central five CDR3 residues, VDJtools calculated physicochemical properties weighted by clonotype size, namely interaction energy, strength, volume and Kidera factor 4. TCRdb reprocessed the sequencing reads and holds a single record per CDR3 protein sequence, with no DNA. These V and J calls are TCRdb output, not the study's own analysis. This sample's clone table shows some 140,000 distinct CDR3 sequences. The biggest ten clones account for 0.45% to 0.6% of the sample.

For each CD8+ T cell subset, flow sorting was done in triplicate, and 300,000 or so cells per subset went directly into RLT lysis buffer. To exclude memory contaminants, naive CD8+ T cells were stringently defined as CD45RO-CCR7+CD27+CD95-. Peripheral blood mononuclear cells were isolated from buffy coats using standard density gradient centrifugation. A FACSAria III was used to flow-sort naive CD8+ T cells into CXCR3-negative and CXCR3-positive populations. Total RNA was extracted from sorted cells with an RNeasy Mini Kit. As encoded in the germline V gene (reference sequence), CDR1 is SEHNR while CDR2 is FQNEAQ. The CDR3 measures 14 amino acids from cysteine to phenylalanine. DNA for this receptor is not on file.

This TCR came from a human donor in good health. Some clones in this sample may be carry-over from other donors' samples. In this chain, TRBV7-9 is recombined with TRBJ1-1. The sequenced sample was naive CXCR3+ CD8+ T cells from blood. The sample's cell subset or site label, decoded: CD45RO-CCR7+CD27+CD95- naive CD8+ T cells expressing CXCR3 (TNR3+). CDR3 sequence: CASSLGDWSTEAFF. Supplemented by the reference TRBV7-9 and TRBJ1-1 proteins around the CDR3, the complete variable domain is DTGVSQNPRHKITKRGQNVTFRCDPISEHNRLYWYRQTLGQGPEFLTYFQNEAQLEKSRLLSDRFSAERPKGSFSTLEIQRTEQGDSAMYLCASSLGDWSTEAFFGQGTRLTVV.